This T cell receptor beta chain appears in the sequencing data of a study of blood T cell repertoires in COVID-19. Sequencing used immunoSEQ multiplex PCR; TCRdb keeps in-frame clones, though not all of them. The data show about 80,000 clones, around 79% seen once. Trimming took off 1 base at V and 7 bases at J, with 13 bases between the two ends. The CDR3 covers 14 residues. Germline CDR1 is MGHRA and CDR2 is YSYEKL. This chain links TRBV4-1 with TRBJ1-2; D remains ambiguous. The sequence derives from a man at least 80 years old with acute or convalescent COVID-19. The sample was peripheral blood. The chain's CDR3 is CASSQAEGMSGYTF. In nucleotides, the CDR3 is TGCGCCAGCAGCCAAGCGGAGGGTATGAGTGGCTACACCTTC.